These 15 T cell receptor beta chains originate from one sample sequenced in a study of blood T cell repertoires in COVID-19. The assay was immunoSEQ multiplex PCR, and TCRdb's table has in-frame clones only and misses some. This table holds about 220,000 clones, 84% found once. Material for sequencing was peripheral blood. These receptors were obtained from a man between 35 and 55 years old who had recovered from COVID-19.

The chain combines TRBV30 with TRBJ2-6, with D possibly being TRBD1 (5 bases). The CDR3 totals 14 residues. Germline values: CDR1 GTSNPN, CDR2 SVGIG (reference sequence). Deletions cut 2 bases from V and 2 bases from J, with 7 bases between. The chain's CDR3 is CAWSQGAGANVLTF. CDR3 sequence (DNA): TGTGCCTGGAGTCAGGGTGCTGGGGCCAACGTCCTGACTTTC.

In DNA form, the CDR3 reads TGCAGTGCTAGTCACGGCGGGGGGGTCACAGATACGCAGTATTTT. It yields the protein CSASHGGGVTDTQYF. The rearrangement joins TRBV20-1 to TRBJ2-3, with 9 positions matching TRBD2. This CDR3 spans 15 amino acids. Germline CDR1 and CDR2: DFQATT and SNEGSKA (reference sequence). V lost 3 bases to trimming and J lost 2 bases; unmatched junction nucleotides: 6.

This chain connects TRBV5-4 to TRBJ1-3; D unresolved. This CDR3 spans 13 amino acids. V lost 3 bases and J lost 1, with 5 bases in between. CDR1 SGHNT and CDR2 YYREEE come from the germline V gene (reference sequence). Written as DNA, the CDR3 is TGTGCCAGCAGCTATACTTCTGGAAACACCATATATTTT. Protein product: CASSYTSGNTIYF.

This chain links TRBV9 with TRBJ2-3; D might be TRBD1 (6 bases). The germline CDR1 and CDR2 sequences are SGDLS and YYNGEE. The CDR3 is 19 residues long. V lost 0 bases and J lost 1, with 21 bases in between. For the CDR3, the DNA is TGTGCCAGCAGCGTAGAAGACGACAGGTACTCTTCGGGCACAGATACGCAGTATTTT. Its translation: CASSVEDDRYSSGTDTQYF.

This rearrangement joins TRBV5-6 to TRBJ2-2; 10 bases fit TRBD1. The CDR3 length is 15 residues. Unmatched junction bases numbered 2, after V lost 3 bases and J lost 3 bases. The germline gives CDR1 SGHDT, CDR2 YYEEEE. CDR3 bases: TGTGCCAGCAGCTCCGGGACAGGGGACACCGGGGAGCTGTTTTTT. Translated: CASSSGTGDTGELFF.

The rearrangement uses TRBV19 and TRBJ2-1; possibly TRBD1 for D (6 bases). Germline-derived CDR1 and CDR2 are LNHDA and SQIVND (reference sequence). The CDR3 runs to 9 residues. V lost 10 bases and J lost 14, with 12 bases in between. The CDR3 reads CAISRGKFF. CDR3 nucleotides: TGTGCCATCTCCAGGGGTAAGTTCTTC.

This chain links TRBV7-9 with TRBJ2-7, with 9 bases lining up with TRBD1. V trimming: 4 bases; J trimming: 2 bases; junction bases outside the gene matches: 9. This CDR3 contains 16 residues. Germline values: CDR1 SEHNR, CDR2 FQNEAQ (reference sequence). CDR3 region: CASSSLPGQGTYEQYF. The CDR3 nucleotides read TGTGCCAGCAGCTCCCTCCCGGGACAGGGCACCTACGAGCAGTACTTC.

The chain links TRBV7-2 to TRBJ2-3; possibly TRBD2 for D (7 bases). This CDR3 has 15 amino acids. The germline V gene has CDR1 SGHTA and CDR2 FQGNSA. V lost 5 bases and J lost 0, with 12 bases in between. The CDR3 protein is CASSPRGASTDTQYF. CDR3 DNA: TGTGCCAGCAGCCCACGGGGGGCCAGCACAGATACGCAGTATTTT.

The chain couples TRBV5-8 to TRBJ2-3, with D unclear. Germline CDR1 SGHTS, CDR2 YDEGEE. Trimming pared 6 bases from V and 0 bases from J, leaving 14 bases between. The CDR3 is made up of 15 amino acids. CDR3 protein: CASTPRQYSTDTQYF. Written as DNA, the CDR3 is TGTGCCAGCACCCCGAGGCAGTATAGCACAGATACGCAGTATTTT.

The chain links TRBV4-3 to TRBJ1-2, with TRBD1 as a possible D gene (5 bases). Germline V CDR1 and CDR2: LGHNA, YSLEER. The CDR3 runs 17 residues. V was pared by 1 base and J by 4 bases, with 19 bases between. CDR3 bases: TGCGCCAGCAGCCAAGCTAGGGTGGACATTACCGCCTATGGCTACACCTTC. Protein sequence: CASSQARVDITAYGYTF.

The gene calls are TRBV5-4 and TRBJ1-1, with 8 positions matching TRBD1. The germline V gene encodes CDR1 SGHNT and CDR2 YYREEE (reference sequence). V lost 0 bases and J lost 3; bases outside the gene matches: 4. The CDR3 is 15 residues long. CDR3 DNA: TGTGCCAGCAGCTTGGCACAGGGGGAGTACACTGAAGCTTTCTTT. This codes for CASSLAQGEYTEAFF. Looking up the rest from reference TRBV5-4 and TRBJ1-1 gives the full variable domain: ETGVTQSPTHLIKTRGQQVTLRCSSQSGHNTVSWYQQALGQGPQFIFQYYREEENGRGNFPPRFSGLQFPNYSSELNVNALELDDSALYLCASSLAQGEYTEAFFGQGTRLTVV.

This clone has more than one count but fewer than ten. The rearrangement joins TRBV11-3 to TRBJ2-1; TRBD2 agrees at 9 bases. The V gene's germline CDR1 is SGHNT and CDR2 YENEEA. With 2 bases clipped from V and 0 bases from J, the junction kept 8 bases outside the gene matches. CDR3 length: 18 amino acids. DNA for the CDR3: TGTGCCAGCAGCTTAAGGTCTAGCGGGAAAACCTCCTACAATGAGCAGTTCTTC. It specifies CASSLRSSGKTSYNEQFF.

The genes are TRBV11-2 and TRBJ2-7; 10 bases are a match to TRBD1. The junction had 1 base not matched to a gene; V was cut back by 1 base and J by 1 base. The CDR3 contains 15 residues. Germline-derived CDR1 and CDR2 are SGHAT and FQNNGV. CDR3: CASSLAGQGSYEQYF. The CDR3 nucleotides are TGTGCCAGCAGCTTAGCGGGACAGGGGTCCTACGAGCAGTACTTC.

The rearrangement links TRBV5-6 to TRBJ2-1; TRBD2 might be the D (5 bases). The length of the CDR3 is 15 residues. V was shortened by 4 bases and J by 5 bases, with 16 bases between the two germline ends. The germline CDR1 and CDR2 sequences are SGHDT and YYEEEE. CDR3 DNA sequence: TGTGCCAGCAGCCTTCTTCGGGATCTCAACAATGAGCAGTTCTTC. This translates into CASSLLRDLNNEQFF. The whole variable domain, filled in from reference TRBV5-6 and TRBJ2-1, reads DAGVTQSPTHLIKTRGQQVTLRCSPKSGHDTVSWYQQALGQGPQFIFQYYEEEERQRGNFPDRFSGHQFPNYSSELNVNALLLGDSALYLCASSLLRDLNNEQFFGPGTRLTVL.

The rearrangement links TRBV4-1 to TRBJ2-6; 7 bases are shared with TRBD2. The CDR3 is 18 amino acids. V lost 0 bases, J lost 0 bases, and 5 bases stayed unmatched. Germline V gene sequence: CDR1 MGHRA, CDR2 YSYEKL. CDR3 nucleotide sequence: TGCGCCAGCAGCCAAGATTTGGCTAGCGGCTCTGGGGCCAACGTCCTGACTTTC. Protein: CASSQDLASGSGANVLTF.